Below are 26 T cell receptor beta chains sequenced from a single sample in a study of CD8 T cells in Susac syndrome. About 0.45 to 1 ug RNA was reverse transcribed with random hexamers. TCRdb called the immunoSEQ multiplex PCR reads again in MiXCR, with one record for every CDR3 protein. The sample yields 250,000 to 300,000 distinct CDR3 sequences, 70% to 90% seen once. Material for sequencing was CD8+ T cells from PBMCs. The receptors were gathered from a human donor with multiple sclerosis.

V is TRBV27 and J is TRBJ2-1, with TRBD2 as a possible D gene (6 bases). CDR3 length equals 14 residues. Germline CDR1 reads MNHEY; CDR2 reads SMNVEV (reference sequence). V shed 3 bases and J shed 4 bases, with 10 bases lying between them. The CDR3 protein is CASSLRAGYNEQFF. DNA for the CDR3: TGTGCCAGCAGTTTGAGGGCGGGGTACAATGAGCAGTTCTTC.

Regarding this clonotype: The junction differs from germline at one of its ends, possibly a read error. This chain connects TRBV5-1 to TRBJ1-2; D possibly corresponds to TRBD1 (6 bases). Per the germline V gene, CDR1 is SGHRS and CDR2 is YFSETQ. This CDR3 has 14 amino acids. Here the CDR3 reads CDSRGGDRQDGYTF. The CDR3 nucleotides are TGCGACAGCAGGGGTGGGGACCGACAGGATGGCTACACCTTC.

In this sample, this clonotype turned up a few times. The chain combines TRBV27 with TRBJ2-1; TRBD2 agrees at 9 bases. V lost 5 bases, J lost 2 bases, and 4 bases stayed unmatched. CDR1 MNHEY and CDR2 SMNVEV come from the germline V gene (reference sequence). The CDR3 runs to 15 residues. CDR3 region: CASSLPSGAYNEQFF. CDR3 DNA: TGTGCCAGCAGTCTACCTAGCGGGGCCTACAATGAGCAGTTCTTC.

The J gene is TRBJ2-7, the V gene TRBV19; 8 bases map to TRBD1. Germline V gene lookup returns CDR1 LNHDA and CDR2 SQIVND (reference sequence). Trimming at V came to 1 base and at J to 0 bases, leaving 5 bases not matched to a gene. This CDR3 has 16 amino acids. The CDR3 here is CASSIGTGKNSYEQYF. The DNA of the CDR3 is TGTGCCAGTAGTATAGGGACAGGGAAGAACTCCTACGAGCAGTACTTC. Combining the CDR3 with reference TRBV19 and TRBJ2-7 gives the whole variable domain DGGITQSPKYLFRKEGQNVTLSCEQNLNHDAMYWYRQDPGQGLRLIYYSQIVNDFQKGDIAEGYSVSREKKESFPLTVTSAQKNPTAFYLCASSIGTGKNSYEQYFGPGTRLTVT.

The chain employs TRBV28 and TRBJ1-2; D call uncertain. The CDR3 has 14 residues. Germline lookup yields CDR1 MDHEN and CDR2 SYDVKM. The V and J ends lost 1 base and 7 bases respectively, with 13 bases between them. CDR3 loop: CASSLLSPSLGYTF. CDR3 in DNA: TGTGCCAGCAGTTTATTAAGTCCCTCCCTTGGCTACACCTTC.

The gene calls are TRBV20-1 and TRBJ2-7; maybe TRBD1 (6 bases). The CDR3 runs 14 residues. The germline gives CDR1 DFQATT, CDR2 SNEGSKA (reference sequence). Trimming took off 1 base at V and 7 bases at J, with 17 bases between the two ends. CDR3: CSARGRTAKREQYF. The CDR3 DNA reads as TGCAGTGCTAGAGGTCGGACAGCAAAAAGAGAGCAGTACTTC.

This clonotype was seen a single time. This chain joins TRBV4-1 and TRBJ1-1; unclear D gene. The germline V and J ends were trimmed by 0 bases and 4 bases, with 12 bases remaining between them. Germline CDR1 is MGHRA and CDR2 is YSYEKL. CDR3 length equals 15 residues. Here the CDR3 DNA reads TGCGCCAGCAGCCAAGAGTACGGGAGAGGCACTGAAGCTTTCTTT. This translates into CASSQEYGRGTEAFF.

The V call is TRBV30, the J call TRBJ1-1; no clear D. Germline V CDR1 and CDR2: GTSNPN, SVGIG (reference sequence). The CDR3 runs to 12 residues. V lost 2 bases and J lost 5, with 9 bases in between. CDR3 sequence: CAWSLVRTEAFF. DNA for the CDR3: TGTGCCTGGAGTTTGGTAAGGACTGAAGCTTTCTTT.

The V and J genes are TRBV14 and TRBJ1-1; 7 bases fit TRBD1. There are 17 residues in the CDR3. Germline V gives CDR1 SGHDN, CDR2 FVKESK. V shed 0 bases and J 6 bases; nucleotides not matched to a gene: 13. The CDR3 protein is CASSQDLGGWVNAEAFF. In nucleotides, the CDR3 is TGTGCCAGCAGCCAAGATCTAGGGGGCTGGGTAAACGCTGAAGCTTTCTTT.

The chain combines TRBV20-1 with TRBJ2-1; 9 bases are shared with TRBD2. Germline-derived CDR1 and CDR2 are DFQATT and SNEGSKA (reference sequence). The CDR3 consists of 15 residues. V lost 0 bases to trimming and J lost 4 bases; unmatched junction nucleotides: 4. As DNA, the CDR3 is TGCAGTGCTAGAGATAGCGGGAGTTTTTACAATGAGCAGTTCTTC. As protein: CSARDSGSFYNEQFF.

The J gene is TRBJ2-5, the V gene TRBV6-5; D remains unclear. V lost 0 bases to trimming and J lost 4 bases, with 18 bases between them. The germline V gene has CDR1 MNHEY and CDR2 SVGAGI. CDR3 length: 17 amino acids. CDR3 in amino acids: CASSYSTALPGGETQYF. The CDR3 coding sequence is TGTGCCAGCAGTTACTCCACAGCATTGCCCGGTGGAGAGACCCAGTACTTC.

The V gene is TRBV10-3, the J gene TRBJ1-2; 7 nucleotides match TRBD1. Germline CDR1 reads ENHRY; CDR2 reads SYGVKD. The trim removed 2 bases at V and 0 bases at J, leaving 3 bases unmatched. The CDR3 covers 15 residues. This CDR3 is CAISELGTANYGYTF. In nucleotides, the CDR3 is TGTGCCATCAGTGAGCTGGGGACAGCTAACTATGGCTACACCTTC.

This clonotype was detected only a few times. The CDR3 region is CASSYTSFQETQYF. DNA of the CDR3: TGTGCCAGCAGTTACACTTCGTTCCAAGAGACCCAGTACTTC. This chain uses TRBV6-5 with TRBJ2-5; D uncertain. The CDR3 consists of 14 residues. Germline CDR1 MNHEY, CDR2 SVGAGI. Trimming left V 2 bases short and J 1 base short, with 8 bases between.

This chain joins TRBV7-9 and TRBJ2-7, with D possibly being TRBD2 (5 bases). Trimming removed 4 bases at V and 3 bases at J, with 10 bases between. Germline V gene data show CDR1 as SEHNR and CDR2 as FQNEAQ (reference sequence). The CDR3 runs to 13 residues. CDR3: CASSYLEDYEQYF. The DNA of the CDR3 is TGTGCCAGCAGCTACCTGGAGGACTACGAGCAGTACTTC.

The V gene is TRBV5-6, the J gene TRBJ2-7; 12 nucleotides agree with TRBD1. There are 16 residues in the CDR3. V trimming: 3 bases; J trimming: 0 bases; junction bases outside the gene matches: 4. From germline, CDR1 is SGHDT and CDR2 YYEEEE. The CDR3 nucleotides are TGTGCCAGCAGCTCGGGACAGGGGGCACTCTCCTACGAGCAGTACTTC. Translating gives CASSSGQGALSYEQYF.

The rearrangement uses TRBV27 and TRBJ1-2; TRBD1 is a possible D gene (6 bases). The germline gives CDR1 MNHEY, CDR2 SMNVEV (reference sequence). The ends were cut back, 11 bases at V and 4 bases at J, with 11 bases in the middle. There are 11 residues in the CDR3. The CDR3 DNA is TGTGCCGCAGGGGAGGGCTATGGCTACACCTTC. Its translation is CAAGEGYGYTF.

V usage is TRBV28 and J usage is TRBJ2-1, with D perhaps assigned TRBD1 or TRBD2 (6 bases each). V was clipped by 3 bases and J by 4 bases, with 13 bases between them. The CDR3 loop spans 15 amino acids. Germline loops: CDR1 MDHEN, CDR2 SYDVKM. In DNA, the CDR3 is TGTGCCAGCAGTTTGGGGGCTAGCGTATACAATGAGCAGTTCTTC. Translation gives CASSLGASVYNEQFF.

This chain joins TRBV19 and TRBJ2-7; TRBD1 or TRBD2 may be the D gene (5 bases each). From germline, CDR1 is LNHDA and CDR2 SQIVND (reference sequence). Trimming took 6 bases from V and 2 from J, leaving 17 bases between them. The CDR3 runs 15 residues. The CDR3 spells CASSPSGSGTYEQYF. The CDR3 coding sequence is TGTGCCAGTAGCCCCTCAGGGAGCGGCACCTACGAGCAGTACTTC.

Regarding this clonotype: An end of the junction differs from the germline gene, which may be a read error. The V and J genes are TRBV6-4 and TRBJ2-2, with unresolved D. This CDR3 region has 13 residues. CDR1 MRHNA and CDR2 SNTAGT come from the germline V gene. CDR3 sequence: CAGSETDTGELFF. CDR3 DNA: TGTGCCGGCAGTGAAACGGACACCGGGGAGCTGTTTTTT.

This clonotype occurred once. The rearrangement joins TRBV25-1 to TRBJ2-3, with a possible D match to TRBD1 (5 bases). V lost 4 bases to trimming and J lost 2 bases, with 13 bases between them. This CDR3 region has 15 residues. Germline CDR1 MGHDK, CDR2 SYGVNS. CDR3 DNA: TGTGCCAGCAGTGCAACCTTGACAGCCACAGATACGCAGTATTTT. Amino acid sequence: CASSATLTATDTQYF.

The J gene is TRBJ1-3, the V gene TRBV5-4; D possibly corresponds to TRBD1 (5 bases). Germline V gene data show CDR1 as SGHNT and CDR2 as YYREEE (reference sequence). Deletions cut 4 bases from V and 0 bases from J, with 14 bases between. The CDR3 has 16 residues. The CDR3 sequence: CASSTPGPRSGNTIYF. CDR3 DNA: TGTGCCAGCAGCACGCCGGGACCCCGCTCTGGAAACACCATATATTTT.

This chain joins TRBV3-1 and TRBJ2-1; tentative D call: TRBD1 (6 bases). Germline V gene data show CDR1 as LGHDT and CDR2 as YNNKEL (reference sequence). V was cut by 1 base and J by 2 bases, with 21 bases left in between. The CDR3 consists of 19 residues. The CDR3 is CASSQVSSRSWDTYNEQFF. The CDR3 bases are TGTGCCAGCAGCCAAGTCTCGTCTCGCTCTTGGGACACCTACAATGAGCAGTTCTTC.

This rearrangement joins TRBV24-1 to TRBJ1-1; no firm D call. Germline V CDR1 and CDR2: KGHDR, SFDVKD. The CDR3 is 12 amino acids. Trimming cost V 3 bases and J 11 bases, with 12 bases left between them. CDR3 in amino acids: CATSDIDRSAFF. CDR3 DNA: TGTGCCACCAGTGATATTGACCGGTCCGCTTTCTTT.

The chain uses TRBV5-8 and TRBJ2-7; unclear D gene. There are 12 residues in the CDR3. V shed 1 base and J shed 2 bases, with 4 bases lying between them. Germline V gene lookup returns CDR1 SGHTS and CDR2 YDEGEE. The CDR3 spells CASSLFPYEQYF. The CDR3 DNA reads TGTGCCAGCAGCTTGTTTCCCTACGAGCAGTACTTC.

The chain carries TRBV5-5 and TRBJ2-3; a weak D match, TRBD1 (5 bases). The CDR3 is made up of 15 amino acids. V was pared by 0 bases and J by 3 bases, with 11 bases between. Germline CDR1 SGHKS, CDR2 YYEKEE (reference sequence). This CDR3 is CASSLVQGNTDTQYF. The CDR3 DNA is TGTGCCAGCAGCTTGGTGCAGGGTAATACAGATACGCAGTATTTT.

The V and J genes are TRBV29-1 and TRBJ2-2; 7 nucleotides agree with TRBD1. Germline V gene data show CDR1 as SQVTM and CDR2 as ANQGSEA. This CDR3 contains 13 residues. The junction had 4 bases not matched to a gene; V was cut back by 6 bases and J by 3 bases. The CDR3 nucleotides read TGCAGCGTGACAGGGATAGACACCGGGGAGCTGTTTTTT. Amino acids: CSVTGIDTGELFF.